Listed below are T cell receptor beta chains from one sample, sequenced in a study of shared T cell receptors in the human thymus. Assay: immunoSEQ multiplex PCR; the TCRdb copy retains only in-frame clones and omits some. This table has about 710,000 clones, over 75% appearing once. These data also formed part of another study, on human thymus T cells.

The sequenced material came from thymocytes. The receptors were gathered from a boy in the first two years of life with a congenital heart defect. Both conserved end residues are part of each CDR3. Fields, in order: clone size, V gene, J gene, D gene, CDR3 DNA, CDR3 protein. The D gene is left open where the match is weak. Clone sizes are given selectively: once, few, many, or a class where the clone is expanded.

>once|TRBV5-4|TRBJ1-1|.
TGTGCCAGCAGCTTGGGGGACACCTTGAGGACTGAAGCTTTCTTT
CASSLGDTLRTEAFF
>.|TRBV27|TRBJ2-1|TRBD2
TGTGCCAGCAGCCCGTCTAGCGGAGCCTACAATGAGCAGTTCTTC
CASSPSSGAYNEQFF
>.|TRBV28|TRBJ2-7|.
TGTGCCAGCAGTCCCCTGTACGCGCGCGAGCAGTACTTC
CASSPLYAREQYF
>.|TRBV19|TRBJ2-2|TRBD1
TGTGCCAGTAGTATATTATGGGACAGGGGAAAATCCGGGGAGCTGTTTTTT
CASSILWDRGKSGELFF
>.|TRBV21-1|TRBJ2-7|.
TGTGCCAGCAGCCCGAGACAGGGGGCGCACGACGAGCAGTACTTC
CASSPRQGAHDEQYF
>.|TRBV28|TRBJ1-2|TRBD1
TGTGCCAGCAGTTTATTCCGGACAGGGAGAGCTAACTATGGCTACACCTTC
CASSLFRTGRANYGYTF
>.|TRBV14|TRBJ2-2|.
TGTGCCAGCAGCCAAGATGAGAGAACAGACGACACCGGGGAGCTGTTTTTT
CASSQDERTDDTGELFF
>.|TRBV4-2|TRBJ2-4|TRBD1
TGTGCCAGCAGCCCTCCGGACAGGGGAGGCAAAAACATTCAGTACTTC
CASSPPDRGGKNIQYF
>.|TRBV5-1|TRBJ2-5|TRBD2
TGCGCCAGCAGGGGTCTAGCGGGAGGGTCCCAAGAGACCCAGTACTTC
CASRGLAGGSQETQYF
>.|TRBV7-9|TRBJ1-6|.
TGTGCCAGCAGCTTAGTCGGACAGACTAATTCACCCCTCCACTTT
CASSLVGQTNSPLHF
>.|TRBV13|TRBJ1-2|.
TGTGCCAGCAGCAACCTAACAGGGCCGCATGGCTACACCTTC
CASSNLTGPHGYTF
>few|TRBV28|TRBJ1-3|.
TGTGCCAGCAGTCAGCGGTCAGATGAAAACACCATATATTTT
CASSQRSDENTIYF
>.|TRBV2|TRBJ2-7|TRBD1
TGTGCCTCAAAAGGGGACAGTGGCCGGCTGGGTAATCTATACGAGCAGTACTTC
CASKGDSGRLGNLYEQYF
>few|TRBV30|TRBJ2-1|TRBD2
TGTGCCTGGACCCTTCCAACTAGCGGGAGTCAGTTCTTC
CAWTLPTSGSQFF
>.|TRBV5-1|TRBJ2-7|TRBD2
TGCGCCAGCAGCTCGGGACTAAGATATGTGGGAGCGGGGGCCTACGAGCAGTACTTC
CASSSGLRYVGAGAYEQYF
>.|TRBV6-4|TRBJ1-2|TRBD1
TGTGCCAGCCTGGACAGGACCACTAACTATGGCTACACCTTC
CASLDRTTNYGYTF
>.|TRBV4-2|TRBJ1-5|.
TGTGCCAGCAGCCAAGAGCGGGCGAGGAATCAGCCCCAGCATTTT
CASSQERARNQPQHF
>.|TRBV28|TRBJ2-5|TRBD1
TGTGCCAGCAGTTTAACCCACCCTGCGGACAGGGGGGGAGAGACCCAGTACTTC
CASSLTHPADRGGETQYF
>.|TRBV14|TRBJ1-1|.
TGTGCCAGCAGCCAATACACCGGGACATCCTTGGACACTGAAGCTTTCTTT
CASSQYTGTSLDTEAFF
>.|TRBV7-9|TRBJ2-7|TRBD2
TGTGCCAGCAGCTTAGGAGCGGGAGGGCCATCCGAGCAGTACTTC
CASSLGAGGPSEQYF
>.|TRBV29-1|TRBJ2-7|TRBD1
TGCAGCGCGTTGACTTGGGGACAGGGCTCCTACGAGCAGTACTTC
CSALTWGQGSYEQYF
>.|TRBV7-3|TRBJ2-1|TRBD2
TGTGCCAGCAGCTTAAGGGCTAGCGGGGGGGTTGGTGAGCAGTTCTTC
CASSLRASGGVGEQFF
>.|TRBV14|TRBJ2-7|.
TGTGCCAGCAGCCAGGAGGACTACGAGCAGTACTTC
CASSQEDYEQYF
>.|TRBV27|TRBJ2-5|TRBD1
TGTGCCAGCAGCGGCCGGGACAGGGATCTGGAGACCCAGTACTTC
CASSGRDRDLETQYF
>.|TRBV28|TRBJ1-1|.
TGTGCCAGCAGCCCAAACCGGGACGGGGGGACTGAAGCTTTCTTT
CASSPNRDGGTEAFF
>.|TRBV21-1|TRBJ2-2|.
TGTGCCAGCAGCTGCAGGATTTCGGACACCGGGGAGCTGTTTTTT
CASSCRISDTGELFF
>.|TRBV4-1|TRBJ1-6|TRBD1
TGCGCCAGCAGCCACGGACAGGGAGGAAATTCACCCCTCCACTTT
CASSHGQGGNSPLHF
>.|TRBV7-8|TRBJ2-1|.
TGTGCCAGCAGCCAAGACAGGTTACGGAATGAGCAGTTCTTC
CASSQDRLRNEQFF
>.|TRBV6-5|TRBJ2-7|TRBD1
TGTGCCAGCAGTTACGACGGACAGGCGATATACGAGCAGTACTTC
CASSYDGQAIYEQYF
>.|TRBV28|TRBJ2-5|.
TGTGCCAGCAGTTTTCCCGGGATCCTACAAGAGACCCAGTACTTC
CASSFPGILQETQYF
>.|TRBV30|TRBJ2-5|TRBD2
TGTGCCTGGAGTGTCCCTAGCGGGAATCTGGAGACCCAGTACTTC
CAWSVPSGNLETQYF
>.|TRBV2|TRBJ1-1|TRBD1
TGTGCCAGCAGTACAGGGGTGGACACTGAAGCTTTCTTT
CASSTGVDTEAFF